The 9 T cell receptor beta chains presented below share a single source sample, sequenced in a study of blood T cells in healthy people across ages (dated by TCRdb to the mid-2010s). Library preparation employed 5' RACE. TCRdb records Illumina HiSeq 2500 as the sequencer. A second PCR of about 7 to 12 cycles was performed with a sample-barcoded 5' primer and a J-beta primer mix. TCRdb redid the processing of the public reads, applying fastp at Q25 and MiXCR, and retained in-frame beta chains. Every CDR3 protein is listed once, alongside the most common genes and DNA of its rows. This sample has about 670,000 distinct CDR3 sequences in its table, and more than 45% of those were observed once. Approximately 12% of the sample is taken by the ten largest. Sequences were obtained from blood. These TCRs come from a woman older than 75 in good health.

This clonotype occurred many times. This chain connects TRBV7-2 to TRBJ2-3; TRBD1 matches at 7 bases. CDR3 length: 15 residues. Trimming removed 1 base from V and 1 base from J; junction bases left unmatched: 2. Germline CDR1 and CDR2: SGHTA and FQGNSA. This CDR3 reads CASSLGQGGTDTQYF. The DNA for the CDR3 is TGTGCCAGCAGCTTAGGGCAGGGGGGCACAGATACGCAGTATTTT.

The genes are TRBV9 and TRBJ1-1; D remains ambiguous. The CDR3 extends over 15 amino acids. V was clipped by 4 bases and J by 0 bases, with 13 bases between them. The germline V gene has CDR1 SGDLS and CDR2 YYNGEE. For the CDR3, the DNA is TGTGCCAGCAGCCCAAAGAGGGAGCTGAACACTGAAGCTTTCTTT. Protein: CASSPKRELNTEAFF. The whole variable domain, remainder taken from reference TRBV9 and TRBJ1-1, is DSGVTQTPKHLITATGQRVTLRCSPRSGDLSVYWYQQSLDQGLQFLIQYYNGEERAKGNILERFSAQQFPDLHSELNLSSLELGDSALYFCASSPKRELNTEAFFGQGTRLTVV.

This sequence joins TRBV7-2 and TRBJ2-5, with 10 bases aligning to TRBD1. Germline CDR1 and CDR2: SGHTA and FQGNSA. Trimming cost V 3 bases and J 5 bases; bases outside gene matches: 3. This CDR3 comprises 14 residues. CDR3 protein: CASSFDRGRETQYF. CDR3 coding DNA: TGTGCCAGCAGCTTTGACAGGGGGCGGGAGACCCAGTACTTC.

The rearrangement joins TRBV5-4 to TRBJ2-7; TRBD2 aligns across 10 bases. The DNA end is more similar to TRBJ2-4, so the J call may be wrong. There are 15 residues in the CDR3. The germline gives CDR1 SGHNT, CDR2 YYREEE (reference sequence). The CDR3 DNA reads TGTGCCAGCAAAACAGCGGGGGGGCCCCAAAACATTCAGTACTTC. Encoded protein: CASKTAGGPQNIQYF.

The genes are TRBV2 and TRBJ2-1; 14 nucleotides align to TRBD2. This CDR3 region has 18 residues. The ends lost 4 bases at V and 4 bases at J; junction bases unmatched: 9. The germline CDR1 and CDR2 sequences are SNHLY and FYNNEI. Written as DNA, the CDR3 is TGTGCCAGCAGTGGATGGGAGACTAGCGGGGGGGGATACAATGAGCAGTTCTTC. Translated, it gives CASSGWETSGGGYNEQFF. The variable domain in full, with the rest retrieved from reference TRBV2 and TRBJ2-1, is EPEVTQTPSHQVTQMGQEVILRCVPISNHLYFYWYRQILGQKVEFLVSFYNNEISEKSEIFDDQFSVERPDGSNFTLKIRSTKLEDSAMYFCASSGWETSGGGYNEQFFGPGTRLTVL.

With respect to this clonotype: Just one base apart from a much larger clone, this may be a read error. The chain uses TRBV6-5 and TRBJ2-1, with D uncertain. The CDR3 has 11 residues. The germline V and J ends were trimmed by 6 bases and 5 bases, with 5 bases remaining between them. Germline V gene sequence: CDR1 MNHEY, CDR2 SVGAGI. The CDR3 here is CASSRHNEQFF. The CDR3 DNA reads as TGTGCCAGCAGCCGCCACAATGAGCAGTTCTTC.

This rearrangement joins TRBV10-3 to TRBJ2-3; 8 bases line up with TRBD1. The germline gives CDR1 ENHRY, CDR2 SYGVKD. The CDR3 sequence is 15 residues long. Germline trimming cut 0 bases from V and 1 base from J; bases unmatched to any gene: 0. CDR3 amino acids: CAISESGQGTDTQYF. In DNA form, the CDR3 reads TGTGCCATCAGTGAGTCGGGACAGGGCACAGATACGCAGTATTTT.

The sample holds many counts of this clonotype. This chain uses TRBV12-3 or TRBV12-4 with TRBJ1-6, with D unresolved. V dropped 3 bases and J dropped 9 bases, with 3 bases sitting between them. The CDR3 is 11 residues long. CDR3 residues: CASSFGSPLHF. The CDR3 DNA is TGTGCCAGCAGTTTCGGTTCACCCCTCCACTTT.

The CDR3 sequence is CSASAQAQETQYF. CDR3 bases: TGCAGTGCTAGCGCGCAGGCCCAAGAGACCCAGTACTTC. J is TRBJ2-5 and V is TRBV20-1; D is unclear. Germline values: CDR1 DFQATT, CDR2 SNEGSKA (reference sequence). Between the trimmed V and J ends, which lost 3 bases and 1 base, there was a span of 9 bases. The CDR3 has 13 residues.